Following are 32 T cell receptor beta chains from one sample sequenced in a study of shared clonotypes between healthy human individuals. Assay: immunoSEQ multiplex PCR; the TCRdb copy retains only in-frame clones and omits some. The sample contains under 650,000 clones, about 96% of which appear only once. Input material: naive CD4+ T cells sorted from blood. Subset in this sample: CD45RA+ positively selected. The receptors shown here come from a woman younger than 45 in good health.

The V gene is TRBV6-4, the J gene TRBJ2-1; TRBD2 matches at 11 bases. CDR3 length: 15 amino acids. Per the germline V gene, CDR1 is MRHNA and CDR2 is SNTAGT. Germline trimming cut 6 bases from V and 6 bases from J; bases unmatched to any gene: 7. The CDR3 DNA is TGTGCCAGCAGCCTTGCCGGGACTAGCGGCAATGAGCAGTTCTTC. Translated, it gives CASSLAGTSGNEQFF.

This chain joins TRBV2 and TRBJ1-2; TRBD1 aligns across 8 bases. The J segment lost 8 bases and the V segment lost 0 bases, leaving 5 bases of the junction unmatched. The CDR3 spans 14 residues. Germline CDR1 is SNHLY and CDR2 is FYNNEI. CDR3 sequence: CASSEADRENGYTF. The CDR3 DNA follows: TGTGCCAGCAGTGAAGCGGACAGGGAGAACGGCTACACCTTC.

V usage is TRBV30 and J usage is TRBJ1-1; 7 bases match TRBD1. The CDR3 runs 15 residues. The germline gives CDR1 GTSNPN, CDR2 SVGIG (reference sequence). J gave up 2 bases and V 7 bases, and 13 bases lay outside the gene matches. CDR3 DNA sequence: TGTGCCTCACACAGGGGCCGGGGGATTAACACTGAAGCTTTCTTT. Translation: CASHRGRGINTEAFF.

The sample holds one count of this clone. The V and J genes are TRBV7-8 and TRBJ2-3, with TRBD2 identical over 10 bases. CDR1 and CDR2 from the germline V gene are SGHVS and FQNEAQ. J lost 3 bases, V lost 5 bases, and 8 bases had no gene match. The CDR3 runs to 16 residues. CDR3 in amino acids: CASSKGASGSTDTQYF. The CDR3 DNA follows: TGTGCCAGCAGCAAAGGCGCTAGCGGGAGTACAGATACGCAGTATTTT.

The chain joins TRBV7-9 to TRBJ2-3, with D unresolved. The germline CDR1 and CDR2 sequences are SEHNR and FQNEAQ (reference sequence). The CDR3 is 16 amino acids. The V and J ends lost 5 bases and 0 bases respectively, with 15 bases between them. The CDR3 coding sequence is TGTGCCAGCAGCCTAACCCCGACGGCGAGCACAGATACGCAGTATTTT. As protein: CASSLTPTASTDTQYF.

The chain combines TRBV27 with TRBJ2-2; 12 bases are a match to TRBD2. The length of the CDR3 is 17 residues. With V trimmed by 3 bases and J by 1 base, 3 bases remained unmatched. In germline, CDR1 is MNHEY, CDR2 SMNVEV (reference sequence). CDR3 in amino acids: CASSFGTSGWNTGELFF. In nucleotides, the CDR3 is TGTGCCAGCAGTTTCGGGACTAGCGGGTGGAACACCGGGGAGCTGTTTTTT.

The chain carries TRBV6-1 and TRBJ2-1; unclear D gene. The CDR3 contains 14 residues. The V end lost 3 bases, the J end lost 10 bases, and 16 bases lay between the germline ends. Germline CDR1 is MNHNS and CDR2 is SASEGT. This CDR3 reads CASSDFGRSREQFF. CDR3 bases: TGTGCCAGCAGTGACTTTGGACGATCGAGGGAGCAGTTCTTC.

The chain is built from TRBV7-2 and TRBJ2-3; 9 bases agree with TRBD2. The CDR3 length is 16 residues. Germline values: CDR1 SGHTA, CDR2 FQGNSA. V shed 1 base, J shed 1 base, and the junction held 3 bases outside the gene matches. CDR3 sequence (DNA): TGTGCCAGCAGCTTAGTAGCGGGAGACGGCACAGATACGCAGTATTTT. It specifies CASSLVAGDGTDTQYF. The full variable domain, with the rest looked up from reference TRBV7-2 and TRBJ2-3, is GAGVSQSPSNKVTEKGKDVELRCDPISGHTALYWYRQSLGQGLEFLIYFQGNSAPDKSGLPSDRFSAERTGGSVSTLTIQRTQQEDSAVYLCASSLVAGDGTDTQYFGPGTRLTVL.

The CDR3: CASSLPGRTNEKLFF. The CDR3 DNA sequence: TGTGCCAGCAGCTTACCTGGCAGGACTAATGAAAAACTGTTTTTT. V usage is TRBV7-8 and J usage is TRBJ1-4; D is uncertain. The germline V gene has CDR1 SGHVS and CDR2 FQNEAQ. Trimming cost V 2 bases and J 2 bases, with 9 bases left between them. This CDR3 has 15 residues.

CDR3 DNA: TGCGCCAGCAGTTCCCAGGTTTACACTGAAGCTTTCTTT. This encodes CASSSQVYTEAFF. The chain joins TRBV10-1 to TRBJ1-1, with D hard to call. The length of the CDR3 is 13 residues. Between the trimmed V and J ends, which lost 5 bases and 3 bases, there was a span of 10 bases. Germline values: CDR1 WNHNN, CDR2 SYGVQD (reference sequence).

CDR3 protein: CASRGGARLGTSGRDEQYF. Written as DNA, the CDR3 is TGTGCCAGTAGGGGGGGTGCACGTCTAGGGACTAGCGGGAGAGACGAGCAGTACTTC. This chain uses TRBV19 with TRBJ2-7, with 14 bases lining up with TRBD2. The CDR3 runs to 19 residues. V dropped 6 bases and J dropped 5; count of bases not matched to a gene: 18. CDR1 is LNHDA and CDR2 is SQIVND in the germline V gene (reference sequence). Together with reference TRBV19 and TRBJ2-7, the CDR3 gives the full variable domain: DGGITQSPKYLFRKEGQNVTLSCEQNLNHDAMYWYRQDPGQGLRLIYYSQIVNDFQKGDIAEGYSVSREKKESFPLTVTSAQKNPTAFYLCASRGGARLGTSGRDEQYFGPGTRLTVT.

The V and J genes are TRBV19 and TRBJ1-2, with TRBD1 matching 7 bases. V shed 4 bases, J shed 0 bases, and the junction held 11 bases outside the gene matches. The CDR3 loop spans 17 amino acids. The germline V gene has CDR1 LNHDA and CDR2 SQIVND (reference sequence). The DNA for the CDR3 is TGTGCCAGTAGTAGACGAATCGGGACAGACTCTAACTATGGCTACACCTTC. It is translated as CASSRRIGTDSNYGYTF.

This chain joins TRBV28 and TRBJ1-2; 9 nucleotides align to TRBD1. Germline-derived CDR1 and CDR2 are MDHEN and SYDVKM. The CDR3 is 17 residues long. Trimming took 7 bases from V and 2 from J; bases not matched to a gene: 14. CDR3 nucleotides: TGTGCCAGCAACCTAACCCCGGCGGGGACAGGGAACTATGGCTACACCTTC. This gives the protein CASNLTPAGTGNYGYTF.

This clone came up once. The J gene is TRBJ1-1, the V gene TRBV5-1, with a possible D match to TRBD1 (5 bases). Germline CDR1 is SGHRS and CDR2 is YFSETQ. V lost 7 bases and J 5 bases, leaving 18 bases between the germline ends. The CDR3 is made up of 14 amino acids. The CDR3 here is CASRPYGAQTEAFF. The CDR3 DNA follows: TGCGCCAGCCGACCTTACGGGGCACAAACTGAAGCTTTCTTT.

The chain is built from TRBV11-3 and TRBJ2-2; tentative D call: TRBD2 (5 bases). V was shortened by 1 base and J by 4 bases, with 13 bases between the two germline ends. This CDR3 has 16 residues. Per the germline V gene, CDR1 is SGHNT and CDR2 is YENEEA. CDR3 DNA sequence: TGTGCCAGCAGCTTAGTCGGTGGGAGTATCACCGGGGAGCTGTTTTTT. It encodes CASSLVGGSITGELFF. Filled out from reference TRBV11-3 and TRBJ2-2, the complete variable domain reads EAGVVQSPRYKIIEKKQPVAFWCNPISGHNTLYWYLQNLGQGPELLIRYENEEAVDDSQLPKDRFSAERLKGVDSTLKIQPAELGDSAVYLCASSLVGGSITGELFFGEGSRLTVL.

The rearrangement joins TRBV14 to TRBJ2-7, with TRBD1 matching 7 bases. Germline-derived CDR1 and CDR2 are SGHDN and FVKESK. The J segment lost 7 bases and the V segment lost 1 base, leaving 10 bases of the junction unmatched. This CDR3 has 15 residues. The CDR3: CASSQGLGQSGEQYF. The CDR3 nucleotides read TGTGCCAGCAGCCAAGGGTTGGGACAGTCGGGTGAGCAGTACTTC.

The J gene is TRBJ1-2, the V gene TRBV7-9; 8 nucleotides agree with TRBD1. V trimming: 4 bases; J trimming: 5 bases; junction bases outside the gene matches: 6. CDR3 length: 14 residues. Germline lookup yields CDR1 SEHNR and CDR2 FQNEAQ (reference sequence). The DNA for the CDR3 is TGTGCCAGCAGCTACGAGACAGGGGTATATGGCTACACCTTC. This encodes CASSYETGVYGYTF. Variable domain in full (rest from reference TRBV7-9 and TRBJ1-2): DTGVSQNPRHKITKRGQNVTFRCDPISEHNRLYWYRQTLGQGPEFLTYFQNEAQLEKSRLLSDRFSAERPKGSFSTLEIQRTEQGDSAMYLCASSYETGVYGYTFGSGTRLTVV.

This CDR3 reads CASSVGYEQYF. In DNA form, the CDR3 reads TGTGCCAGCAGTGTTGGGTACGAGCAGTACTTC. The chain employs TRBV25-1 and TRBJ2-7; D gene ambiguous. The germline V and J ends were trimmed by 4 bases and 4 bases, with 5 bases remaining between them. Per germline, CDR1 MGHDK and CDR2 SYGVNS. CDR3 size: 11 residues.

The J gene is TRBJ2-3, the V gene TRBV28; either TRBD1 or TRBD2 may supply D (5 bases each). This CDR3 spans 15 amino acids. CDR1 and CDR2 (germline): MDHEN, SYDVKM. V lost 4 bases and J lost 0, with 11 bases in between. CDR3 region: CASSSPGASTDTQYF. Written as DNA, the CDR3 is TGTGCCAGCAGTTCCCCCGGGGCTAGCACAGATACGCAGTATTTT. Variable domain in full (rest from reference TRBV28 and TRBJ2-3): DVKVTQSSRYLVKRTGEKVFLECVQDMDHENMFWYRQDPGLGLRLIYFSYDVKMKEKGDIPEGYSVSREKKERFSLILESASTNQTSMYLCASSSPGASTDTQYFGPGTRLTVL.

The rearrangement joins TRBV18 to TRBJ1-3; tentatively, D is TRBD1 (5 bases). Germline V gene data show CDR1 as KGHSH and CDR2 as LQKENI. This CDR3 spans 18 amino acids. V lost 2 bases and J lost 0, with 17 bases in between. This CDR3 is CASSPNPPQGLSGNTIYF. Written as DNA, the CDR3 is TGTGCCAGCTCACCAAACCCCCCCCAGGGTCTCTCTGGAAACACCATATATTTT.

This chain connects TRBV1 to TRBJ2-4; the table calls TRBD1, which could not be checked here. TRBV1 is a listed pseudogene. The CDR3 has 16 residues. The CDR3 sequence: CTSSQRTGLAKNIQYF. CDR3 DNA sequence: TGCACCAGCAGCCAAAGGACAGGCCTAGCCAAAAACATTCAGTACTTC.

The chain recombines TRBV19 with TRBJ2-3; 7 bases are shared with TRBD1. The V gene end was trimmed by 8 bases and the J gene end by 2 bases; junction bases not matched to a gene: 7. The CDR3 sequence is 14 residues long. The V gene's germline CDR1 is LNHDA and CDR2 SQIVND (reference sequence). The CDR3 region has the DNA TGTGCCAGTTCGACAGGGACAAACACAGATACGCAGTATTTT. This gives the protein CASSTGTNTDTQYF.

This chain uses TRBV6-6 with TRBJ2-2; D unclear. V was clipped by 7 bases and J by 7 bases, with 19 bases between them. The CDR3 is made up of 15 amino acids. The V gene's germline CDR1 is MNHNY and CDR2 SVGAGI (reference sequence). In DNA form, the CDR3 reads TGTGCCAGCATTTCGACTCCGCCTAGGGTCGGGGAGCTGTTTTTT. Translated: CASISTPPRVGELFF.

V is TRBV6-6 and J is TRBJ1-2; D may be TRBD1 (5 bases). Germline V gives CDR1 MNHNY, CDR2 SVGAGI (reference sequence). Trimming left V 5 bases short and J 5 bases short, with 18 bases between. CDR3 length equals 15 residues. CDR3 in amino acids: CASSGGIGEGYGYTF. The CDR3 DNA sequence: TGTGCCAGCAGTGGTGGAATAGGGGAAGGATATGGCTACACCTTC.

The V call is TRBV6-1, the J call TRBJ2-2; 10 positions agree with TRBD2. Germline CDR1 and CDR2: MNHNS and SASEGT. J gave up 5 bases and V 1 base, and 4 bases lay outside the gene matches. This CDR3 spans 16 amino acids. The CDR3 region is CASSEESGLATGELFF. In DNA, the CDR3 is TGTGCCAGCAGTGAAGAGTCGGGACTAGCGACCGGGGAGCTGTTTTTT.

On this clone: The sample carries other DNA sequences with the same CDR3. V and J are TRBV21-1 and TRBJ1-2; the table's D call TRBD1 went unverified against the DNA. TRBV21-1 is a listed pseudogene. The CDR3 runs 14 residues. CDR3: CASRRGDSNYGYTF. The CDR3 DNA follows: TGTGCCAGCCGCCGTGGAGACAGCAACTATGGCTACACCTTC.

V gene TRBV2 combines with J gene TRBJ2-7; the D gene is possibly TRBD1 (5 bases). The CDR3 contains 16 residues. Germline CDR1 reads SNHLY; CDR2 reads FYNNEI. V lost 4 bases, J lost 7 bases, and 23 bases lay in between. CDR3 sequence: CASSGELTAYMREQYF. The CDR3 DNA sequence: TGTGCCAGCAGTGGAGAGTTGACAGCCTACATGAGGGAGCAGTACTTC. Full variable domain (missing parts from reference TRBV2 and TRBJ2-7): EPEVTQTPSHQVTQMGQEVILRCVPISNHLYFYWYRQILGQKVEFLVSFYNNEISEKSEIFDDQFSVERPDGSNFTLKIRSTKLEDSAMYFCASSGELTAYMREQYFGPGTRLTVT.

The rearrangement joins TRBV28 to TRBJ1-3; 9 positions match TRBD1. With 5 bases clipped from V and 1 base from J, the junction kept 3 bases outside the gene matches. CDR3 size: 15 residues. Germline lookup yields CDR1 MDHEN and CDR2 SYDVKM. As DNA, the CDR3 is TGTGCCAGCAGTACAGGGGGCTGGTCTGGAAACACCATATATTTT. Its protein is CASSTGGWSGNTIYF. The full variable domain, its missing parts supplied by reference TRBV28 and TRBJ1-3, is DVKVTQSSRYLVKRTGEKVFLECVQDMDHENMFWYRQDPGLGLRLIYFSYDVKMKEKGDIPEGYSVSREKKERFSLILESASTNQTSMYLCASSTGGWSGNTIYFGEGSWLTVV.

The CDR3 spells CASGRSGNTIYF. The CDR3 region has the DNA TGTGCCTCAGGCAGATCTGGAAACACCATATATTTT. V gene TRBV6-1 combines with J gene TRBJ1-3; no clear D gene. The CDR3 runs 12 residues. V lost 11 bases, J lost 1 base, and 9 bases lay in between. Germline V lookup: CDR1 MNHNS, CDR2 SASEGT.

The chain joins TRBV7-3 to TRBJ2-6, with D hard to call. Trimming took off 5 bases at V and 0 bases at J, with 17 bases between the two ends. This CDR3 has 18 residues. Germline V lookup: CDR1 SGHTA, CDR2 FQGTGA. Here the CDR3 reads CASSSQVTRHSGANVLTF. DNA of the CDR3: TGTGCCAGCAGCAGCCAAGTGACTCGTCACTCTGGGGCCAACGTCCTGACTTTC.

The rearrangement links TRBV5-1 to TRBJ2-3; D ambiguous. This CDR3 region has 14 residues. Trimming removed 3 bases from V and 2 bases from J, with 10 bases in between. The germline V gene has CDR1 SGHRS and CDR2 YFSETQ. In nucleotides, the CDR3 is TGCGCCAGCAGCTCACTGGCAGACACAGATACGCAGTATTTT. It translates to CASSSLADTDTQYF.

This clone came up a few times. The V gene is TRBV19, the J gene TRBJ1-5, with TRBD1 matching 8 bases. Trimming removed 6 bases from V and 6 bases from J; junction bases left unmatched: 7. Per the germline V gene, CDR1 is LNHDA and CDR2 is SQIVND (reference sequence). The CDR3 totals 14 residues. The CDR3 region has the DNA TGTGCCAGTAGCTCCGGGACAGGCAGTCAGCCCCAGCATTTT. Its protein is CASSSGTGSQPQHF.